This section outlines one T cell receptor (beta chain) sequence together with its context. After removal of 6 bases from V and 4 bases from J, the junction contained 12 bases not matched to a gene. This CDR3 has 15 amino acids. The sample is drawn from a study of blood T cells in healthy people across ages. A J-beta primer mix and a sample-barcoded 5' primer were used in a second PCR of about 7 to 12 cycles. TCRdb reprocessed the 5' RACE reads via MiXCR and lists one record per CDR3 protein. Here the sample spans roughly 1.6 million distinct CDR3 sequences, about 31% being singletons. The sequenced sample consisted of blood. The gene calls are TRBV12-3 or TRBV12-4 and TRBJ2-7; 7 bases are shared with TRBD2. The clonotype comes from a woman in her twenties or thirties in good health. CDR3 amino acids: CASRHSGEGPYEQYF. CDR3 coding DNA: TGTGCCAGCAGGCACTCGGGGGAGGGCCCGTACGAGCAGTACTTC.